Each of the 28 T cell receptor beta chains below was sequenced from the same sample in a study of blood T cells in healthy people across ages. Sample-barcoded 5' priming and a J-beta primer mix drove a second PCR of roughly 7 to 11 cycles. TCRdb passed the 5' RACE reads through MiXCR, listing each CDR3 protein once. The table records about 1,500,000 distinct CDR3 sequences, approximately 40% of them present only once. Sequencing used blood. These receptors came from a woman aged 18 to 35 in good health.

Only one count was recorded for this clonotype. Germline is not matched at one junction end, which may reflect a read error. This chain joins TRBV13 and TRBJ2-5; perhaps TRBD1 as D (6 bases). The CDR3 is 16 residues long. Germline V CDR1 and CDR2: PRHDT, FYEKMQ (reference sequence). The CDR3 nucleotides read TGCGCCAGCAGCTTAGGGGGAGCGGCGGAACGGGAGACCCAGTACTTC. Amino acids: CASSLGGAAERETQYF.

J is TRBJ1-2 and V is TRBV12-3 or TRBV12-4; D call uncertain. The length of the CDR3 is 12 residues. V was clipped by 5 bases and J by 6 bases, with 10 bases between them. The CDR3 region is CASSKSGNGYTF. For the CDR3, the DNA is TGTGCCAGCAGTAAGTCAGGCAATGGCTACACCTTC.

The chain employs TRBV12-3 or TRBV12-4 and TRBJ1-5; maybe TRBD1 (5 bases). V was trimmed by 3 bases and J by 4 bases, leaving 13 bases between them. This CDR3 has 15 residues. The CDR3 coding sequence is TGTGCCAGCAGTTTGTGGGCAGGGATGAATCAGCCCCAGCATTTT. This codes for CASSLWAGMNQPQHF.

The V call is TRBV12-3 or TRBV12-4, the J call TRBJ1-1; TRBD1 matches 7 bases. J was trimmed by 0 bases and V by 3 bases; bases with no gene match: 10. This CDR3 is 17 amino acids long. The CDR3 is CASSFRGGGTVNTEAFF. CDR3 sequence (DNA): TGTGCCAGCAGTTTTCGGGGTGGAGGGACAGTGAACACTGAAGCTTTCTTT.

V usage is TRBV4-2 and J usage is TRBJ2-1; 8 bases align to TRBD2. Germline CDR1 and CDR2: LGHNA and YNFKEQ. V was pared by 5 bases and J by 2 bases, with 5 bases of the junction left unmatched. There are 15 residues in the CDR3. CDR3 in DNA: TGTGCCAGCAGCTCGGAGGGACTAGCCTACAATGAGCAGTTCTTC. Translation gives CASSSEGLAYNEQFF.

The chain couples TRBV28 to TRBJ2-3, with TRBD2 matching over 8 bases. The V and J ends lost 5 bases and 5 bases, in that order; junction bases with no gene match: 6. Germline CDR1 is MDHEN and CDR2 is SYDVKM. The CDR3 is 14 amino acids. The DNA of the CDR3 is TGTGCCAGCAGTGCGCGGGAGGAGGAAGATACGCAGTATTTT. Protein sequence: CASSAREEEDTQYF.

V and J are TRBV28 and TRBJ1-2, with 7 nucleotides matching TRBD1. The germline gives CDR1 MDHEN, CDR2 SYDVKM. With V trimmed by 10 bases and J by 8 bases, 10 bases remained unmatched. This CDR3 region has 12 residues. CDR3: CATRIQGWGYTF. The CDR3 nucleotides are TGTGCCACCAGAATACAGGGGTGGGGCTACACCTTC.

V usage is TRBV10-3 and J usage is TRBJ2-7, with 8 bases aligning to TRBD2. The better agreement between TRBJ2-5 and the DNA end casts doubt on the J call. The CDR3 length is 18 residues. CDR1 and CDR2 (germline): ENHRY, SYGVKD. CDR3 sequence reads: CAISESKVDEREKETQYF. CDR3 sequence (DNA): TGTGCCATCAGTGAGTCGAAGGTCGACGAGCGGGAGAAGGAGACCCAGTACTTC.

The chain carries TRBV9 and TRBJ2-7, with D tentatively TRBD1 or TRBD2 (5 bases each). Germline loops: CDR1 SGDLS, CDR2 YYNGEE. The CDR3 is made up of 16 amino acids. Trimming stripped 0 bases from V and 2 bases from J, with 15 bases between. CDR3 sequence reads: CASSVAPSGATYEQYF. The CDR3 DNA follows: TGTGCCAGCAGCGTAGCTCCCTCCGGGGCCACCTACGAGCAGTACTTC.

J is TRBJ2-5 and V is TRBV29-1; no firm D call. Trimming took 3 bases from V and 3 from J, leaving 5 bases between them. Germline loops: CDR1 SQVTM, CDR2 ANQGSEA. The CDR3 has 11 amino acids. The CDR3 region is CSVEMKETQYF. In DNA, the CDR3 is TGCAGCGTTGAGATGAAAGAGACCCAGTACTTC.

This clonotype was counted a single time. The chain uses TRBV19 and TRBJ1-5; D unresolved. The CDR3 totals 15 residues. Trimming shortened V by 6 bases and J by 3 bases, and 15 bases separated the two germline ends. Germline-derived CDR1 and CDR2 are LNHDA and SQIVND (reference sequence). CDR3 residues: CASRPGGPLNQPQHF. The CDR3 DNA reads TGTGCCAGTAGACCCGGAGGGCCCCTCAATCAGCCCCAGCATTTT.

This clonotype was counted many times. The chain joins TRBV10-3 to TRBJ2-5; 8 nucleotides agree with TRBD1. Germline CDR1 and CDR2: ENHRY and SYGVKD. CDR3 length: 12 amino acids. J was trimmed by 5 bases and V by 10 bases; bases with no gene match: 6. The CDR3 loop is CATRQGMETQYF. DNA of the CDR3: TGTGCCACCAGACAGGGGATGGAGACCCAGTACTTC.

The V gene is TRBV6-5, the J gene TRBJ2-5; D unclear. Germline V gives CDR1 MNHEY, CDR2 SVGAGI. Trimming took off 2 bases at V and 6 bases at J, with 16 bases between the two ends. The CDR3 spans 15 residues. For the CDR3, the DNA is TGTGCCAGCAGTTACCTTCCCTCTACCGAGAAGACCCAGTACTTC. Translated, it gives CASSYLPSTEKTQYF.

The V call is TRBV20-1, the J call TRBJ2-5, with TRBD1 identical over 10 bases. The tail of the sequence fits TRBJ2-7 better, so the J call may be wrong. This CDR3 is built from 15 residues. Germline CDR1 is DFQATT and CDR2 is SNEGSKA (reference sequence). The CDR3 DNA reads TGCAGTGCTAGAGAATTAGGACAGGGGGAAGGCGAGCAGTACTTC. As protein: CSARELGQGEGEQYF.

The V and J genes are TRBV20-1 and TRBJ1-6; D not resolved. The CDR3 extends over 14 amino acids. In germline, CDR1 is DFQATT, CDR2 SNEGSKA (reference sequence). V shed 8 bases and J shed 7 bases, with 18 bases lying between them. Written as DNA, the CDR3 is TGCAGTCCAAAGGCGGGCCCTTTCAATTCACCCCTCCACTTT. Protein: CSPKAGPFNSPLHF.

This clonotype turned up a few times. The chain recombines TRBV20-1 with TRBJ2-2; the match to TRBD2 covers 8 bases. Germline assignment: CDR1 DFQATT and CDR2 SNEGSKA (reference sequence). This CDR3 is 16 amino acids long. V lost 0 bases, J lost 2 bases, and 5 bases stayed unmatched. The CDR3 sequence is CSARETGTRNTGELFF. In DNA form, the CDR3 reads TGCAGTGCTAGAGAGACGGGGACTAGAAACACCGGGGAGCTGTTTTTT.

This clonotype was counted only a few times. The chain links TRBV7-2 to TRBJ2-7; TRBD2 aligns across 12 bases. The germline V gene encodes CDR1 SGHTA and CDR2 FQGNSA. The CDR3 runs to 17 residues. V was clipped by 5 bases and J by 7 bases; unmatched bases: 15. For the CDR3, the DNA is TGTGCCAGCAGCATATCACGAGGACTAGCGGGGCTCAATGAGCAGTACTTC. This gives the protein CASSISRGLAGLNEQYF.

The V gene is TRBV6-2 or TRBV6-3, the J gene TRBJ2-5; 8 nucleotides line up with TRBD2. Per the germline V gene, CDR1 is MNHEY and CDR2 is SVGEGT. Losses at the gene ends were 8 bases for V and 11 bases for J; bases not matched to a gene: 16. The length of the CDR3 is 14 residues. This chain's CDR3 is CASRTSGLYNEQYF. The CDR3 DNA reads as TGTGCCAGCCGCACTAGCGGCCTCTACAATGAGCAGTACTTC.

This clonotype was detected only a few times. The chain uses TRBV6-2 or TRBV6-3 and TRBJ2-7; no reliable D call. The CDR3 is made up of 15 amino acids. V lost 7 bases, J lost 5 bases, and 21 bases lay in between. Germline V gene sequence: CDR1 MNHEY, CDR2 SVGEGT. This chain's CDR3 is CASTQGHLQSDEQYF. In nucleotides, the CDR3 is TGTGCCAGCACCCAAGGGCACCTTCAGTCCGACGAGCAGTACTTC.

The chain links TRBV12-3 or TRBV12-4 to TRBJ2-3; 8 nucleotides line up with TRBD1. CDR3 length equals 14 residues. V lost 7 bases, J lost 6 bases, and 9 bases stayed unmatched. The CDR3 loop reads CASIRTGRVDTQYF. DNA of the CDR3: TGTGCCAGCATCAGGACAGGGAGAGTTGATACGCAGTATTTT.

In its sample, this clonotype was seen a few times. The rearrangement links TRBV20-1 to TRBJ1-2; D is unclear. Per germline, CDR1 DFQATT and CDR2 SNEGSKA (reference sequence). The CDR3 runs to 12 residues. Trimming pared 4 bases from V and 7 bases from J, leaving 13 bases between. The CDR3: CSAIVGIGGYTF. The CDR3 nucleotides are TGCAGTGCTATAGTAGGGATAGGTGGCTACACCTTC.

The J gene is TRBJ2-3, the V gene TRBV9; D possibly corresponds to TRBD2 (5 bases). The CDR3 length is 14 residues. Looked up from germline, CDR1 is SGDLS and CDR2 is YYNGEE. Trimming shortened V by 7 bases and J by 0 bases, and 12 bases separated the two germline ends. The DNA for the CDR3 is TGTGCCAGCGTCCCCGGACTCAGCACAGATACGCAGTATTTT. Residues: CASVPGLSTDTQYF.

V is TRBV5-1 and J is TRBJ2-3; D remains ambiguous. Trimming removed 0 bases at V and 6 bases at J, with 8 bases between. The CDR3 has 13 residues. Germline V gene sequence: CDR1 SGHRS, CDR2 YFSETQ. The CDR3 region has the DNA TGCGCCAGCAGCTTGGTTCCGGCGGATACGCAGTATTTT. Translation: CASSLVPADTQYF.

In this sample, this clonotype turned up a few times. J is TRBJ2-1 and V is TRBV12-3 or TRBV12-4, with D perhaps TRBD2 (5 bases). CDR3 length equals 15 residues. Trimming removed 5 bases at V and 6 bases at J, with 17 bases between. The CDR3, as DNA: TGTGCCAGCAGTCGCGGGCTCCTCGAGGGCAATGAGCAGTTCTTC. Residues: CASSRGLLEGNEQFF.

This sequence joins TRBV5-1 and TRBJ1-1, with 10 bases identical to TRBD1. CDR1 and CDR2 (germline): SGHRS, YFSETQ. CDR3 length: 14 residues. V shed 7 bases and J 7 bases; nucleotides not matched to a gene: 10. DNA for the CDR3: TGCGCCAGCCCAAAGACAGGGGGCTATGATGAAGCTTTCTTT. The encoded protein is CASPKTGGYDEAFF.

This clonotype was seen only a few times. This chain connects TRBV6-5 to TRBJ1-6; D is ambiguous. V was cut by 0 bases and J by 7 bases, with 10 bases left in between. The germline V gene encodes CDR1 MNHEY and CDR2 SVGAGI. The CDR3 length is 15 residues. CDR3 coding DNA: TGTGCCAGCAGTTACTCGAAACAGACGAATTCACCCCTCCACTTT. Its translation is CASSYSKQTNSPLHF.

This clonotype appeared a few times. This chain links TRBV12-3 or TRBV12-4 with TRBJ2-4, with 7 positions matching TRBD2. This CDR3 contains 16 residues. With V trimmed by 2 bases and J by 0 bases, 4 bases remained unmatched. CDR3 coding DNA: TGTGCCAGCAGTTTACTAGCGGCCCTAGCCAAAAACATTCAGTACTTC. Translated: CASSLLAALAKNIQYF.

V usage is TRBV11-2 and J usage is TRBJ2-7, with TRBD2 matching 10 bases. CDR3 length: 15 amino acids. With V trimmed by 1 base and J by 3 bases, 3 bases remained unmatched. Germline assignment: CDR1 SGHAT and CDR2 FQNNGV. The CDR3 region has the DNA TGTGCCAGCAGCTTAGGACCTAGCGGGGGCTACGAGCAGTACTTC. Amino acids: CASSLGPSGGYEQYF.